This T cell receptor beta chain emerged from a study of T-cell memory formation after mild COVID-19 (dated by TCRdb to 2020 to 2023). General notes on the study: TCR sequence clusters from the two donors were found to be largely donor specific. Two young, previously healthy adult volunteers, one female and one male, were included in the cohort. Longitudinal TCRalpha and TCRbeta repertoire sequencing tracked T-cell clones expanding and contracting after mild COVID-19 in a couple of donors.

What the authors observed across the whole study: Contracting CD4+ clones turned up mainly in the CM and EM memory subsets, whereas EMRA was where CD8+ clones were enriched. Balanced CD4/CD8 phenotypes were observed for clones contracting from day 15 to 85, whereas a bias towards CD4+ was observed for a second wave of clones expanding from day 15 to 37. SARS-CoV-2 specificity was not confirmed for the second-wave clones peaking on day 37. Only a couple of mild cases were covered in the study, and larger cohorts including severe cases with pre-infection samples were considered necessary. Some responding clones were detected in pre-infection memory, which suggested that pre-existing cross-reactive memory T cells had joined the SARS-CoV-2 response.

Trimming takes 3 bases off V and 9 bases off J; junction bases not matched to a gene: 7. CDR1 and CDR2 were assigned from the germline V gene as SGHNT and YENEEA. Taken from cysteine to phenylalanine, the CDR3 has 16 residues. The DNA shown is the 48-base CDR3, in frame from base 1. Note on this clonotype: The target of this receptor is not known. No base quality information exists; no much larger clone differs at one position.

Sequencing instrument: Illumina NovaSeq 6000. cDNA libraries for TCRalpha and TCRbeta were prepared by 5'RACE using constant-segment primers, with sample barcodes and unique molecular identifiers added. Trizol reagent was used to extract RNA from every sample. The libraries were amplified in two PCR steps, and the second step added a second sample barcode and Illumina TruSeq adapters. The libraries were sequenced on an Illumina NovaSeq using 2 x 150 bp paired-end reads. For the original study's pipeline: With migec v1.2.7, reads were demultiplexed and then collapsed into UMI-guided consensus sequences. Using mixcr v2.1.11, UMI consensuses were aligned to TRA and TRB V and J templates and then assembled into clonotypes. Expanded or contracted clonotypes were those called significant by both edgeR and NoisET, with noise models trained on biological replicates. edgeR calls used a false discovery rate-adjusted p below 0.01 and a log2 fold-change threshold of 1. As an exploratory analysis of dynamics, max-normalized trajectories of the 1000 most abundant clonotypes were examined by PCA with hierarchical clustering. Separately sequenced CD4+ and CD8+ repertoires were used to assign a CD4 or CD8 phenotype to each responding clone. The raw public reads went through TCRdb reprocessing: fastp at Q25, MiXCR clone calling, in-frame beta chains kept. Rows are combined by CDR3 protein, so each entry shows the most common genes and DNA. Clone size and V and J calls follow TCRdb, not the original study. In all, the sample holds about 160,000 distinct CDR3 sequences, and 31% of those were seen once. The ten biggest clones cover around 11% of the sample.

Ficoll-Paque density gradient centrifugation was used to isolate PBMCs. The sequence came from an adult woman who had mild COVID-19 (a few samples of this study predate the infection). The sample titles of this study are shuffled in the database, so cell type and time point are left out; the donor was told from shared clones. In this chain, TRBV11-3 is recombined with TRBJ2-1, with 14 bases aligning to TRBD2. Sequencing was performed on PBMCs or a T cell subset sorted from them (not recorded which). Read as DNA, the sequence is TGTGCCAGCAGCTTCCCCCGGGGACTAGCGGGAGTTGAGCAGTTCTTC. Its protein is CASSFPRGLAGVEQFF.